The next 28 T cell receptor beta chains were all read from a single sample in a study of cytomegalovirus exposure and HLA in healthy donors. The PCR had 60 Vbeta and 13 Jbeta primers. Clones were sequenced by immunoSEQ multiplex PCR, and TCRdb holds only the in-frame ones, with some missing. The sample yields 140,000 or so clones, less than 10% seen once. The sequencing input was PBMCs. Every receptor here comes from a male donor in good health and CMV-seronegative.

This clone has a handful of counts. Other DNA sequences from this sample encode an identical CDR3 as well. The J gene is TRBJ1-5, the V gene TRBV4-2, with D uncertain. The germline V gene has CDR1 LGHNA and CDR2 YNFKEQ. The ends were cut back, 2 bases at V and 5 bases at J, with 16 bases in the middle. The CDR3 runs to 16 residues. The CDR3 DNA follows: TGTGCCAGCAGCCAACTCACTTCCGGAGAGGATCAGCCCCAGCATTTT. This codes for CASSQLTSGEDQPQHF.

This clone has a handful of counts. V gene TRBV4-1 combines with J gene TRBJ1-5; no firm D call. Per germline, CDR1 MGHRA and CDR2 YSYEKL. V dropped 0 bases and J dropped 4 bases, with 10 bases sitting between them. The CDR3 has 15 residues. CDR3 nucleotide sequence: TGCGCCAGCAGCCAAGATCTGGCGGGGAATCAGCCCCAGCATTTT. Protein: CASSQDLAGNQPQHF.

The chain links TRBV28 to TRBJ1-5, with D possibly TRBD1 on 5 matching bases. Germline values: CDR1 MDHEN, CDR2 SYDVKM. The CDR3 spans 15 residues. V dropped 5 bases and J dropped 0 bases, with 11 bases sitting between them. The CDR3, as DNA: TGTGCCAGCAGTCTACCGACAGCTAGCAATCAGCCCCAGCATTTT. This encodes CASSLPTASNQPQHF.

Only a few counts were recorded for this clone. The gene calls are TRBV2 and TRBJ1-5; TRBD1 is a possible D gene (6 bases). This CDR3 contains 16 residues. V was shortened by 2 bases and J by 2 bases, with 13 bases between the two germline ends. CDR1 is SNHLY, CDR2 FYNNEI, per germline. The CDR3 is CASSEIGGLGNQPQHF. The CDR3 DNA reads as TGTGCCAGCAGTGAAATAGGGGGTCTGGGCAATCAGCCCCAGCATTTT.

The DNA for the CDR3 is TGTGCCAGCAGCTTAACGCCGAGGGGAGGGCAGTTCTTC. This gives the protein CASSLTPRGGQFF. The V call is TRBV7-3, the J call TRBJ2-1; D may be TRBD2 (6 bases). Trimming pared 0 bases from V and 12 bases from J, leaving 12 bases between. Germline V gene sequence: CDR1 SGHTA, CDR2 FQGTGA. There are 13 residues in the CDR3.

The chain links TRBV19 to TRBJ1-2; tentative D call: TRBD1 (5 bases). This CDR3 has 15 amino acids. Trimming took off 1 base at V and 5 bases at J, with 14 bases between the two ends. The V gene's germline CDR1 is LNHDA and CDR2 SQIVND (reference sequence). The CDR3 DNA is TGTGCCAGTAGTATAGTTCGGGGGGTTCTATATGGCTACACCTTC. Amino acid sequence: CASSIVRGVLYGYTF.

This clone was seen only a few times. The gene calls are TRBV6-1 and TRBJ2-7; D may be TRBD1 (6 bases). The V end lost 7 bases, the J end lost 4 bases, and 14 bases lay between the germline ends. CDR3 size: 13 residues. Germline CDR1 and CDR2: MNHNS and SASEGT. CDR3 sequence (DNA): TGTGCCAGCAAGGACAGAATAGAATACGAGCAGTACTTC. This gives the protein CASKDRIEYEQYF.

CDR3 bases: TGTGCCAGCAGCTTAGGGGACAGGGCCCTAGAAGAGCAGTACTTC. Its protein product is CASSLGDRALEEQYF. The gene calls are TRBV5-5 and TRBJ2-7; 9 bases are a match to TRBD1. J was trimmed by 7 bases and V by 2 bases; bases with no gene match: 10. Germline CDR1 and CDR2: SGHKS and YYEKEE (reference sequence). The CDR3 is made up of 15 amino acids.

This clone was detected only a few times. In nucleotides, the CDR3 is TGTGCCAGCAAACCAGGGGCCAGCGGGGGGCATGGGGAGACCCAGTACTTC. Its protein product is CASKPGASGGHGETQYF. The chain combines TRBV2 with TRBJ2-5; 9 nucleotides line up with TRBD2. CDR1 SNHLY and CDR2 FYNNEI come from the germline V gene. CDR3 length: 17 residues. The junction had 17 bases not matched to a gene; V was cut back by 7 bases and J by 5 bases.

This chain joins TRBV5-5 and TRBJ2-6; D may be TRBD1 (5 bases). Between the trimmed V and J ends, which lost 3 bases and 1 base, there was a span of 8 bases. Germline V CDR1 and CDR2: SGHKS, YYEKEE (reference sequence). The CDR3 runs 15 residues. CDR3: CASSSWTSGANVLTF. In DNA form, the CDR3 reads TGTGCCAGCAGCTCCTGGACATCTGGGGCCAACGTCCTGACTTTC. Full variable domain (rest looked up from reference TRBV5-5 and TRBJ2-6): DAGVTQSPTHLIKTRGQQVTLRCSPISGHKSVSWYQQVLGQGPQFIFQYYEKEERGRGNFPDRFSARQFPNYSSELNVNALLLGDSALYLCASSSWTSGANVLTFGAGSRLTVL.

This chain links TRBV18 with TRBJ2-1, with 8 bases fitting TRBD2. Germline V lookup: CDR1 KGHSH, CDR2 LQKENI. After removal of 3 bases from V and 3 bases from J, the junction contained 10 bases not matched to a gene. The CDR3 sequence is 17 residues long. CDR3 region: CASSPALAGIHYNEQFF. CDR3 nucleotides: TGTGCCAGCTCACCCGCATTAGCGGGGATTCACTACAATGAGCAGTTCTTC.

The V gene is TRBV28, the J gene TRBJ2-5; 8 nucleotides align to TRBD1. Germline-derived CDR1 and CDR2 are MDHEN and SYDVKM. The CDR3 sequence is 17 residues long. Unmatched junction bases numbered 10, after V lost 4 bases and J lost 0 bases. Here the CDR3 DNA reads TGTGCCAGCAGTTCACCGGACAGGGCGGGCTACCAAGAGACCCAGTACTTC. It specifies CASSSPDRAGYQETQYF.

This chain uses TRBV15 with TRBJ2-7, with 8 bases aligning to TRBD2. There are 16 residues in the CDR3. With 0 bases clipped from V and 1 base from J, the junction kept 5 bases outside the gene matches. Per germline, CDR1 LNHNV and CDR2 YYDKDF (reference sequence). CDR3 in amino acids: CATSRDIAGLSYEQYF. The CDR3, as DNA: TGTGCCACCAGCAGAGATATAGCGGGACTGTCCTACGAGCAGTACTTC.

The V and J genes are TRBV4-3 and TRBJ2-5; 12 nucleotides align to TRBD2. Germline trimming cut 0 bases from V and 1 base from J; bases unmatched to any gene: 12. The CDR3 covers 20 residues. Germline V gene data show CDR1 as LGHNA and CDR2 as YSLEER. This CDR3 reads CASSQDLPSGGAAPQETQYF. CDR3 nucleotide sequence: TGCGCCAGCAGCCAAGATCTGCCTAGCGGGGGGGCTGCCCCCCAAGAGACCCAGTACTTC.

This clone was found a few times. The chain combines TRBV7-9 with TRBJ1-2; 7 positions agree with TRBD1. The CDR3 runs 15 residues. After removal of 3 bases from V and 1 base from J, the junction contained 5 bases not matched to a gene. Looked up from germline, CDR1 is SEHNR and CDR2 is FQNEAQ (reference sequence). The CDR3 is CASSFTGDLNYGYTF. The DNA for the CDR3 is TGTGCCAGCAGCTTTACAGGGGACCTTAACTATGGCTACACCTTC.

In this sample, this clone turned up a few times. The CDR3 sequence: CSVDSGRHKREQYF. DNA for the CDR3: TGCAGCGTTGATAGCGGGCGACACAAGCGCGAGCAGTACTTC. V and J are TRBV29-1 and TRBJ2-7, with TRBD2 identical over 7 bases. The junction had 11 bases not matched to a gene; V was cut back by 3 bases and J by 6 bases. Germline V lookup: CDR1 SQVTM, CDR2 ANQGSEA. The CDR3 has 14 residues.

The chain employs TRBV25-1 and TRBJ2-1, with 7 bases matching TRBD2. The ends lost 3 bases at V and 6 bases at J; junction bases unmatched: 5. From germline, CDR1 is MGHDK and CDR2 SYGVNS. The length of the CDR3 is 14 residues. The CDR3 here is CASSDGGSGNEQFF. The CDR3, as DNA: TGTGCCAGCAGTGATGGCGGGAGCGGCAATGAGCAGTTCTTC. The whole variable domain, remainder taken from reference TRBV25-1 and TRBJ2-1, is EADIYQTPRYLVIGTGKKITLECSQTMGHDKMYWYQQDPGMELHLIHYSYGVNSTEKGDLSSESTVSRIRTEHFPLTLESARPSHTSQYLCASSDGGSGNEQFFGPGTRLTVL.

The table lists this clone with a few counts. The V and J genes are TRBV4-3 and TRBJ2-5; D not resolved. CDR3 length: 14 residues. Trimming removed 0 bases from V and 5 bases from J, with 10 bases in between. Germline V gene lookup returns CDR1 LGHNA and CDR2 YSLEER. Here the CDR3 reads CASSQEPRMETQYF. Written as DNA, the CDR3 is TGCGCCAGCAGCCAAGAACCCAGAATGGAGACCCAGTACTTC.

The chain is built from TRBV4-1 and TRBJ2-5; 14 bases fit TRBD2. The J call may be in error: the DNA end matches TRBJ2-7 better. In germline, CDR1 is MGHRA, CDR2 YSYEKL. This CDR3 comprises 16 residues. The CDR3 is CASSARLAGGLYEQYF. CDR3 nucleotides: TGCGCCAGCAGCGCCCGACTAGCGGGAGGGCTCTACGAGCAGTACTTC.

This clone was detected only a few times. V gene TRBV2 combines with J gene TRBJ1-6, with D uncertain. The CDR3 runs to 14 residues. Germline lookup yields CDR1 SNHLY and CDR2 FYNNEI. The V and J ends lost 6 bases and 7 bases respectively, with 13 bases between them. CDR3 nucleotide sequence: TGTGCCAGCAGCCCCCGGGGAGGAAATTCACCCCTCCACTTT. It is translated as CASSPRGGNSPLHF. Together with reference TRBV2 and TRBJ1-6, the CDR3 gives the full variable domain: EPEVTQTPSHQVTQMGQEVILRCVPISNHLYFYWYRQILGQKVEFLVSFYNNEISEKSEIFDDQFSVERPDGSNFTLKIRSTKLEDSAMYFCASSPRGGNSPLHFGNGTRLTVT.

About this clone itself: The sample carries other DNA sequences with the same CDR3. The chain links TRBV19 to TRBJ1-2; D is unresolved. V gave up 9 bases and J gave up 3 bases, with 14 bases separating them. CDR1 and CDR2 (germline): LNHDA, SQIVND (reference sequence). The CDR3 covers 13 residues. CDR3 sequence (DNA): TGTGCCAGCAGTTCTGCAGGATACTATGGCTACACCTTC. It translates to CASSSAGYYGYTF.

V is TRBV10-3 and J is TRBJ1-1; TRBD1 matches at 9 bases. The CDR3 spans 19 residues. Germline V lookup: CDR1 ENHRY, CDR2 SYGVKD. V was pared by 4 bases and J by 3 bases, with 18 bases of the junction left unmatched. CDR3: CAISGSRDREPETYTEAFF. DNA of the CDR3: TGTGCCATCAGTGGTTCCCGGGACAGGGAACCTGAAACGTACACTGAAGCTTTCTTT.

This clone was seen only a few times. This rearrangement joins TRBV18 to TRBJ1-1, with D uncertain. This CDR3 region has 14 residues. The germline V gene encodes CDR1 KGHSH and CDR2 LQKENI. Trimming removed 0 bases at V and 4 bases at J, with 9 bases between. In DNA form, the CDR3 reads TGTGCCAGCTCACCACCCAGCCGCGGCACTGAAGCTTTCTTT. This encodes CASSPPSRGTEAFF.

The genes are TRBV5-1 and TRBJ2-5, with a possible D match to TRBD2 (5 bases). Germline-derived CDR1 and CDR2 are SGHRS and YFSETQ. The CDR3 contains 14 residues. The V and J ends lost 0 bases and 3 bases respectively, with 9 bases between them. The CDR3 DNA reads TGCGCCAGCAGCTTGGGAACTAGTGAAGAGACCCAGTACTTC. Residues: CASSLGTSEETQYF.

This clone has only a few counts. This chain uses TRBV19 with TRBJ1-5; possibly TRBD1 for D (5 bases). The CDR3 runs to 14 residues. The V gene lost 5 bases and the J gene lost 4 bases, with 12 bases spanning the gap. The germline gives CDR1 LNHDA, CDR2 SQIVND (reference sequence). The CDR3 nucleotides read TGTGCCAGTAGTGCAAGGGACTGGAATCAGCCCCAGCATTTT. Protein: CASSARDWNQPQHF.

There are a few counts of this clone. The rearrangement uses TRBV27 and TRBJ2-1; 8 bases fit TRBD2. Germline assignment: CDR1 MNHEY and CDR2 SMNVEV (reference sequence). The CDR3 runs to 17 residues. V lost 1 base and J lost 8; bases outside the gene matches: 13. CDR3 bases: TGTGCCAGCAGTTTATACTCTAGCGGGCTTGGAATGGATGAGCAGTTCTTC. Its protein is CASSLYSSGLGMDEQFF.

The chain couples TRBV6-1 to TRBJ1-2, with TRBD1 matching over 8 bases. CDR3 size: 15 residues. The J segment lost 4 bases and the V segment lost 7 bases, leaving 11 bases of the junction unmatched. CDR1 MNHNS and CDR2 SASEGT come from the germline V gene. CDR3 residues: CASTEGDRGFYGYTF. The DNA for the CDR3 is TGTGCCAGCACCGAAGGAGACAGGGGATTCTATGGCTACACCTTC.

On this clone itself: Other DNA variants within this sample encode the same CDR3. The rearrangement uses TRBV19 and TRBJ1-1, with 7 bases that match TRBD1. Germline-derived CDR1 and CDR2 are LNHDA and SQIVND (reference sequence). The CDR3 runs 17 residues. J lost 5 bases, V lost 0 bases, and 12 bases had no gene match. CDR3 in DNA: TGTGCCAGTAGTATAGATCTCCCCGGGACAGTACAAACTGAAGCTTTCTTT. This encodes CASSIDLPGTVQTEAFF.